The 19 T cell receptor beta chains below come from one sample, sequenced in a study of blood T cell repertoires in COVID-19. Profiling relied on immunoSEQ multiplex PCR, and the TCRdb table lists in-frame clones only, not all of them. This repertoire shows about 150,000 clones, approximately 85% found once; its top ten account for about 0.63%. Sequencing was done on a sample of peripheral blood. The source of these receptors is a man in his fifties or sixties with COVID-19, enrolled during active disease.

This clone was detected a few times. DNA for the CDR3: TGCGCCAGCAGCCAAGATTACAGGGACAATGAAAAACTGTTTTTT. Encoded protein: CASSQDYRDNEKLFF. V and J are TRBV4-3 and TRBJ1-4; D possibly corresponds to TRBD1 (6 bases). V lost 0 bases, J lost 5 bases, and 10 bases lay in between. The V gene's germline CDR1 is LGHNA and CDR2 YSLEER. This CDR3 has 15 amino acids.

The chain recombines TRBV4-3 with TRBJ1-1; the D gene is possibly TRBD1 (6 bases). Germline lookup yields CDR1 LGHNA and CDR2 YSLEER. The CDR3 is 13 amino acids. V lost 1 base and J 7 bases, leaving 10 bases between the germline ends. For the CDR3, the DNA is TGCGCCAGCAGCCAAGGCCTACAGGGTGAAGCTTTCTTT. This gives the protein CASSQGLQGEAFF.

This clone has a single count. The chain carries TRBV5-6 and TRBJ1-2, with a possible D match to TRBD1 (5 bases). Germline V gene sequence: CDR1 SGHDT, CDR2 YYEEEE. The CDR3 is made up of 16 amino acids. V dropped 2 bases and J dropped 4 bases, with 18 bases sitting between them. The CDR3 here is CASSFALGGAFYGYTF. The CDR3 DNA sequence: TGTGCCAGCAGCTTTGCCCTTGGTGGGGCATTCTATGGCTACACCTTC.

This clone came up a few times. This chain joins TRBV24-1 and TRBJ1-1, with TRBD1 matching over 12 bases. Germline assignment: CDR1 KGHDR and CDR2 SFDVKD. V shed 3 bases, J shed 4 bases, and the junction held 11 bases outside the gene matches. The CDR3 totals 18 residues. DNA for the CDR3: TGTGCCACCAGTGATCCCCCGGGACAGGGGGCTGGGGGCACTGAAGCTTTCTTT. This gives the protein CATSDPPGQGAGGTEAFF.

The V and J genes are TRBV6-5 and TRBJ2-7; 9 bases line up with TRBD1. Looked up from germline, CDR1 is MNHEY and CDR2 is SVGAGI. This CDR3 has 15 residues. The J segment lost 6 bases and the V segment lost 5 bases, leaving 11 bases of the junction unmatched. In DNA, the CDR3 is TGTGCCAGCAGTCTACAGGGGGCGGGGGTCTCCGAGCAGTACTTC. Translation: CASSLQGAGVSEQYF.

The V and J genes are TRBV5-1 and TRBJ1-3; 8 bases fit TRBD1. Germline V gene sequence: CDR1 SGHRS, CDR2 YFSETQ. The CDR3 runs 16 residues. V dropped 0 bases and J dropped 4; count of bases not matched to a gene: 6. CDR3: CASSLAGRGRGNTIYF. CDR3 nucleotides: TGCGCCAGCAGCTTGGCTGGCAGGGGGCGCGGAAACACCATATATTTT.

The gene calls are TRBV28 and TRBJ1-3; maybe TRBD1 (6 bases). The CDR3 length is 16 residues. Germline V gene data show CDR1 as MDHEN and CDR2 as SYDVKM. Trimming left V 5 bases short and J 0 bases short, with 14 bases between. CDR3 loop: CASSIAGVTSGNTIYF. For the CDR3, the DNA is TGTGCCAGCAGTATAGCAGGGGTTACCTCTGGAAACACCATATATTTT. Full variable domain (missing parts from reference TRBV28 and TRBJ1-3): DVKVTQSSRYLVKRTGEKVFLECVQDMDHENMFWYRQDPGLGLRLIYFSYDVKMKEKGDIPEGYSVSREKKERFSLILESASTNQTSMYLCASSIAGVTSGNTIYFGEGSWLTVV.

V is TRBV6-2 or TRBV6-3 and J is TRBJ2-2; 7 bases map to TRBD2. Germline CDR1 MNHEY, CDR2 SVGEGT. V was clipped by 6 bases and J by 3 bases; unmatched bases: 13. The CDR3 contains 17 residues. The CDR3 loop is CASSPRRGTQYTGELFF. The CDR3 nucleotides are TGTGCCAGCAGCCCGAGGCGGGGGACCCAGTACACCGGGGAGCTGTTTTTT.

This chain uses TRBV7-9 with TRBJ1-1; possibly TRBD1 for D (5 bases). In germline, CDR1 is SEHNR, CDR2 FQNEAQ (reference sequence). V lost 1 base and J lost 4, with 13 bases in between. This CDR3 has 15 residues. Here the CDR3 DNA reads TGTGCCAGCAGCTTAGTTGGGGGAGGCGCCACTGAAGCTTTCTTT. Its translation: CASSLVGGGATEAFF.

This clone was recorded once. V is TRBV12-5 and J is TRBJ1-1; possibly TRBD1 for D (5 bases). The CDR3 is made up of 14 amino acids. Germline V CDR1 and CDR2: LGHNT, FRNRAP. The V and J ends lost 5 bases and 3 bases respectively, with 13 bases between them. The CDR3 is CASGPPDRYTEAFF. For the CDR3, the DNA is TGTGCTAGTGGTCCCCCCGACAGATACACTGAAGCTTTCTTT.

The V gene is TRBV7-6, the J gene TRBJ2-2; 7 bases align to TRBD2. Germline V gene lookup returns CDR1 SGHVS and CDR2 FNYEAQ. CDR3 size: 15 residues. Trimming at V came to 3 bases and at J to 6 bases, leaving 7 bases not matched to a gene. CDR3 loop: CASSLVEAGSGELFF. The CDR3 nucleotides read TGTGCCAGCAGCTTGGTAGAAGCGGGGTCCGGGGAGCTGTTTTTT.

The rearrangement links TRBV6-5 to TRBJ1-5, with 9 positions matching TRBD1. CDR3 length: 14 residues. J gave up 2 bases and V 6 bases, and 2 bases lay outside the gene matches. Germline V gene sequence: CDR1 MNHEY, CDR2 SVGAGI. The CDR3 sequence: CASRGDRGNQPQHF. CDR3 DNA: TGTGCCAGCAGGGGGGACAGGGGCAATCAGCCCCAGCATTTT.

V is TRBV27 and J is TRBJ2-7, with TRBD2 as a possible D gene (5 bases). Germline CDR1 is MNHEY and CDR2 is SMNVEV (reference sequence). The CDR3 is made up of 14 amino acids. Trimming left V 3 bases short and J 2 bases short, with 11 bases between. CDR3 protein: CASSFLTSTYEQYF. CDR3 DNA sequence: TGTGCCAGCAGTTTCCTAACTAGTACCTACGAGCAGTACTTC.

This clone showed up just a few times. The chain carries TRBV3-1 (or the pseudogene TRBV3-2) and TRBJ2-7, with 10 bases aligning to TRBD2. The CDR3 is 15 residues long. CDR1 is LGHDT, CDR2 YNNKEL, per germline (reference sequence). The ends lost 6 bases at V and 2 bases at J; junction bases unmatched: 7. In DNA form, the CDR3 reads TGTGCCAGCAGTCCCAGCGGGGGGGGAACCTACGAGCAGTACTTC. Its translation: CASSPSGGGTYEQYF.

This clone showed up just once. The chain couples TRBV5-1 to TRBJ1-2; D might be TRBD1 (6 bases). The CDR3 consists of 15 residues. Germline CDR1 is SGHRS and CDR2 is YFSETQ. V dropped 4 bases and J dropped 7 bases, with 20 bases sitting between them. The CDR3, as DNA: TGCGCCAGCAGCCCAACCCTACAGGGATTAGGTGGCTACACCTTC. Its translation: CASSPTLQGLGGYTF.

The chain is built from TRBV27 and TRBJ2-1; 9 nucleotides match TRBD2. The CDR3 is made up of 16 amino acids. V dropped 3 bases and J dropped 9; count of bases not matched to a gene: 12. Germline V gene data show CDR1 as MNHEY and CDR2 as SMNVEV (reference sequence). CDR3 sequence (DNA): TGTGCCAGCAGTTTCCTCCGGGGACTAGCAGGTAGTGAGCAGTTCTTC. This sequence encodes CASSFLRGLAGSEQFF.

This clone has a handful of counts. The chain has TRBV30 and TRBJ1-1; possibly TRBD1 for D (5 bases). The V gene's germline CDR1 is GTSNPN and CDR2 SVGIG (reference sequence). The V and J ends lost 2 bases and 7 bases respectively, with 8 bases between them. This CDR3 is 11 amino acids long. CDR3 coding DNA: TGTGCCTGGAGTAGACAGATTGAAGCTTTCTTT. Protein sequence: CAWSRQIEAFF. The full variable domain, with the rest looked up from reference TRBV30 and TRBJ1-1, is SQTIHQWPATLVQPVGSPLSLECTVEGTSNPNLYWYRQAAGRGLQLLFYSVGIGQISSEVPQNLSASRPQDRQFILSSKKLLLSDSGFYLCAWSRQIEAFFGQGTRLTVV.

The CDR3 protein is CASSVGPGGDTEAFF. The CDR3 nucleotides read TGTGCCAGCAGCGTAGGGCCCGGGGGGGACACTGAAGCTTTCTTT. V and J are TRBV9 and TRBJ1-1; a weak D match, TRBD1 (5 bases). Germline V gene sequence: CDR1 SGDLS, CDR2 YYNGEE. The CDR3 runs to 15 residues. Between the trimmed V and J ends, which lost 0 bases and 3 bases, there was a span of 12 bases.

The genes are TRBV28 and TRBJ2-3, with TRBD1 matching over 8 bases. V was clipped by 6 bases and J by 1 base; unmatched bases: 6. CDR3 length: 15 amino acids. Germline-derived CDR1 and CDR2 are MDHEN and SYDVKM. The DNA for the CDR3 is TGTGCCAGCAGCGACAGGGGCTTAGGCACAGATACGCAGTATTTT. The encoded protein is CASSDRGLGTDTQYF.